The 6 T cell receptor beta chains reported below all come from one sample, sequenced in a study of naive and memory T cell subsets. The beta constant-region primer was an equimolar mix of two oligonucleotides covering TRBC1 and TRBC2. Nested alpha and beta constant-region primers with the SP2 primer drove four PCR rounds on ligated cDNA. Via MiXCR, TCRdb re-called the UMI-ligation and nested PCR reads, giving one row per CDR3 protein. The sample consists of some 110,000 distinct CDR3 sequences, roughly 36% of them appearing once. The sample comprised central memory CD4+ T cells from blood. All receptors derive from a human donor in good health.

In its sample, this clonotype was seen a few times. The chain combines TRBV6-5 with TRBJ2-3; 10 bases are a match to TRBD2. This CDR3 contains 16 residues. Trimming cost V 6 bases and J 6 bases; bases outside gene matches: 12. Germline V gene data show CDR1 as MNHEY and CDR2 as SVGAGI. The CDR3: CASRSGRAWYLDTQYF. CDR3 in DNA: TGTGCCAGCAGAAGCGGGAGGGCCTGGTATTTGGATACGCAGTATTTT.

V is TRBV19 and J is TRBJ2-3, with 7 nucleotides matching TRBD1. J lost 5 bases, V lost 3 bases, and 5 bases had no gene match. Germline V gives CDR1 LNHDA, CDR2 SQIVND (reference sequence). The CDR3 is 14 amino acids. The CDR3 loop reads CASSIDRERDTQYF. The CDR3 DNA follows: TGTGCCAGTAGTATTGACAGGGAACGAGATACGCAGTATTTT.

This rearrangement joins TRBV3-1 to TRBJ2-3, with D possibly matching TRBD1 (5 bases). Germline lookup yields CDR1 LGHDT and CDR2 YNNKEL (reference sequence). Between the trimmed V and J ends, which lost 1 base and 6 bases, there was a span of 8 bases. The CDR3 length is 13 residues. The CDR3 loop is CASSQGGVDTQYF. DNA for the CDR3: TGTGCCAGCAGCCAAGGGGGCGTGGATACGCAGTATTTT.

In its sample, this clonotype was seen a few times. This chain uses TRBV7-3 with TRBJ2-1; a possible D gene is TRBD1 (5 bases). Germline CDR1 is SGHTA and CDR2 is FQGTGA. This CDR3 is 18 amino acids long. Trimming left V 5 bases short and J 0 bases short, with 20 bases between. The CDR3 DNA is TGTGCCAGCAGCCCTACGGCAGGGTTGTTTCCCTCCTACAATGAGCAGTTCTTC. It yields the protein CASSPTAGLFPSYNEQFF.

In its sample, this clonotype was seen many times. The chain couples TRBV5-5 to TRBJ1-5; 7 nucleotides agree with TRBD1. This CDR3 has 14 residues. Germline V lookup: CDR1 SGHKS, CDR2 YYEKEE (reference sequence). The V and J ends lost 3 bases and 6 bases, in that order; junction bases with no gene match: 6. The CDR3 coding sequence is TGTGCCAGCAGCTACGGACAGGCCGGTCAGCCCCAGCATTTT. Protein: CASSYGQAGQPQHF.

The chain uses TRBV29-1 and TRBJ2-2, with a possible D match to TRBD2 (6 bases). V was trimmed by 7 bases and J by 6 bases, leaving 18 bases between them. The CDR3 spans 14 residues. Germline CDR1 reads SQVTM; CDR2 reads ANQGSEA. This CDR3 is CSGRDSLSPGELFF. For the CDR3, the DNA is TGCAGCGGGCGGGACTCCCTGAGCCCCGGGGAGCTGTTTTTT.